Shown below are 23 T cell receptor beta chains from a single sample sequenced in a study of cytomegalovirus exposure and HLA in healthy donors. 13 Jbeta primers and 60 Vbeta primers were used for the PCR. Produced via immunoSEQ multiplex PCR; TCRdb's table is partial and in-frame only. In all, the sample yields about 140,000 clones. Sequences were obtained from PBMCs. The source of these receptors is a woman aged 18-29 years in good health and CMV-seronegative.

This chain joins TRBV5-4 and TRBJ2-3; 16 bases align to TRBD2. The length of the CDR3 is 19 residues. Germline V gene data show CDR1 as SGHNT and CDR2 as YYREEE (reference sequence). Germline trimming cut 3 bases from V and 4 bases from J; bases unmatched to any gene: 11. CDR3 protein: CASSSAGGTSGRAADTQYF. DNA for the CDR3: TGTGCCAGCAGCTCCGCCGGAGGGACTAGCGGGAGGGCCGCAGATACGCAGTATTTT.

The chain has TRBV7-2 and TRBJ2-3; D is undetermined. Germline V gives CDR1 SGHTA, CDR2 FQGNSA. Trimming took 2 bases from V and 6 from J, leaving 12 bases between them. CDR3 size: 14 residues. CDR3 in amino acids: CASSLIRARDTQYF. The CDR3 DNA is TGTGCCAGCAGCTTAATCCGAGCACGGGATACGCAGTATTTT.

The chain joins TRBV5-3 to TRBJ2-4, with D tentatively TRBD1 (5 bases). TRBV5-3 is reported as an ORF; its role is uncertain. Trimming stripped 4 bases from V and 0 bases from J, with 14 bases between. The CDR3 runs 16 residues. The CDR3 nucleotides are TGTGCCAGAAGCAAAGGGGCAGTACTAGCCAAAAACATTCAGTACTTC. Its protein is CARSKGAVLAKNIQYF.

The chain combines TRBV14 with TRBJ2-1; 7 positions match TRBD1. The CDR3 is 15 residues long. CDR1 is SGHDN and CDR2 is FVKESK in the germline V gene. Trimming at V came to 4 bases and at J to 7 bases, leaving 10 bases not matched to a gene. CDR3 DNA: TGTGCCAGCAGCCCTTTGACAGGGCCTAGGAATGAGCAGTTCTTC. This encodes CASSPLTGPRNEQFF.

The chain links TRBV7-8 to TRBJ2-1; the D gene is possibly TRBD2 (6 bases). This CDR3 has 15 residues. V lost 5 bases and J 8 bases, leaving 19 bases between the germline ends. Germline CDR1 is SGHVS and CDR2 is FQNEAQ. CDR3 sequence (DNA): TGTGCCAGCAGCGTTGTCGGGACTCTTTATGATGAGCAGTTCTTC. It yields the protein CASSVVGTLYDEQFF. The full variable domain, with the rest looked up from reference TRBV7-8 and TRBJ2-1, is GAGVSQSPRYKVAKRGQDVALRCDPISGHVSLFWYQQALGQGPEFLTYFQNEAQLDKSGLPSDRFFAERPEGSVSTLKIQRTQQEDSAVYLCASSVVGTLYDEQFFGPGTRLTVL.

The chain employs TRBV5-4 and TRBJ2-1, with D uncertain. CDR1 is SGHNT, CDR2 YYREEE, per germline (reference sequence). Trimming removed 4 bases at V and 5 bases at J, with 7 bases between. CDR3 length equals 12 residues. CDR3 sequence (DNA): TGTGCCAGCAGCACAGATCACAATGAGCAGTTCTTC. It yields the protein CASSTDHNEQFF.

In DNA, the CDR3 is TGTGCCAGCAGTGAGGGACAGGCGGGAGACGAGCAGTACTTC. It encodes CASSEGQAGDEQYF. This chain joins TRBV6-1 and TRBJ2-7; a weak D match, TRBD1 (8 bases). Trimming cost V 3 bases and J 5 bases, with 14 bases left between them. This CDR3 is built from 14 residues. Germline loops: CDR1 MNHNS, CDR2 SASEGT.

The chain employs TRBV7-9 and TRBJ2-1; D is possibly TRBD2 (5 bases). Looked up from germline, CDR1 is SEHNR and CDR2 is FQNEAQ (reference sequence). This CDR3 has 12 residues. V lost 4 bases and J 7 bases, leaving 8 bases between the germline ends. The CDR3 sequence: CASSWRTNEQFF. The CDR3 nucleotides read TGTGCCAGCAGCTGGCGGACTAATGAGCAGTTCTTC.

The chain has TRBV6-5 and TRBJ2-7, with D possibly being TRBD2 (6 bases). Trimming took off 8 bases at V and 4 bases at J, with 15 bases between the two ends. This CDR3 is 13 amino acids long. Germline CDR1 and CDR2: MNHEY and SVGAGI. The CDR3 reads CASSKAGKYEQYV. Here the CDR3 DNA reads TGTGCCAGCTCCAAGGCGGGAAAGTACGAGCAGTACGTC.

The rearrangement uses TRBV18 and TRBJ1-5, with TRBD1 identical over 7 bases. This CDR3 contains 15 residues. The germline V gene has CDR1 KGHSH and CDR2 LQKENI. Trimming took 5 bases from V and 4 from J; bases not matched to a gene: 8. The CDR3 sequence: CASSFKQTGNQPQHF. The CDR3 DNA is TGTGCCAGCTCATTTAAGCAGACAGGGAATCAGCCCCAGCATTTT.

V usage is TRBV7-6 and J usage is TRBJ1-1; 9 bases are a match to TRBD1. CDR1 and CDR2 (germline): SGHVS, FNYEAQ. The CDR3 loop spans 14 amino acids. Losses at the gene ends were 4 bases for V and 4 bases for J; bases not matched to a gene: 4. CDR3 sequence (DNA): TGTGCCAGCAGCTCGACAGGGGGTGGCACTGAAGCTTTCTTT. This sequence encodes CASSSTGGGTEAFF.

The chain joins TRBV4-2 to TRBJ2-3, with TRBD2 identical over 9 bases. The CDR3 is made up of 18 amino acids. The V and J ends lost 0 bases and 1 base, in that order; junction bases with no gene match: 8. Germline V gene sequence: CDR1 LGHNA, CDR2 YNFKEQ. The CDR3 loop is CASSQEWLAGTRTDTQYF. The CDR3 region has the DNA TGTGCCAGCAGCCAAGAATGGCTAGCGGGAACTCGCACAGATACGCAGTATTTT.

The V gene is TRBV6-6, the J gene TRBJ2-1; 7 bases are shared with TRBD1. After removal of 2 bases from V and 10 bases from J, the junction contained 11 bases not matched to a gene. Germline CDR1 reads MNHNY; CDR2 reads SVGAGI (reference sequence). This CDR3 has 15 residues. CDR3 bases: TGTGCCAGCAGTTACGAGGGGGCGTGGAAAGGCGAGCAGTTCTTC. Encoded protein: CASSYEGAWKGEQFF.

The J gene is TRBJ2-7, the V gene TRBV5-1; D is possibly TRBD1 (7 bases). Germline V gene lookup returns CDR1 SGHRS and CDR2 YFSETQ. The CDR3 is 15 amino acids. V was clipped by 4 bases and J by 4 bases, with 18 bases between them. CDR3 in amino acids: CASSGGTVSIYEQYF. In DNA form, the CDR3 reads TGCGCCAGCAGCGGAGGGACAGTAAGTATATACGAGCAGTACTTC.

The chain recombines TRBV6-5 with TRBJ1-2; TRBD1 aligns across 7 bases. The germline V gene has CDR1 MNHEY and CDR2 SVGAGI. CDR3 length: 14 amino acids. Trimming removed 6 bases from V and 4 bases from J; junction bases left unmatched: 8. Here the CDR3 DNA reads TGTGCCAGCAGATCTCTCGACAGGGCCTATGGCTACACCTTC. Translation: CASRSLDRAYGYTF.

The chain joins TRBV6-5 to TRBJ1-5, with a weak D call TRBD1 (5 bases). CDR1 is MNHEY, CDR2 SVGAGI, per germline. The V gene lost 5 bases and the J gene lost 8 bases, with 13 bases spanning the gap. This CDR3 contains 13 residues. Here the CDR3 DNA reads TGTGCCAGCAGTCCAGGGAGGGGAGAGCCCCAGCATTTT. Translating it yields CASSPGRGEPQHF.

This chain joins TRBV27 and TRBJ2-1, with D perhaps TRBD2 (6 bases). The ends were cut back, 6 bases at V and 0 bases at J, with 18 bases in the middle. Germline CDR1 and CDR2: MNHEY and SMNVEV (reference sequence). CDR3 length: 17 amino acids. The CDR3, as DNA: TGTGCCAGCAGATCCGCCGGGGCGGGGAGCTCCTACAATGAGCAGTTCTTC. Residues: CASRSAGAGSSYNEQFF.

The rearrangement uses TRBV4-1 and TRBJ2-3; 8 bases are shared with TRBD2. The CDR3 spans 15 residues. The V and J ends lost 5 bases and 0 bases, in that order; junction bases with no gene match: 4. The germline gives CDR1 MGHRA, CDR2 YSYEKL. The CDR3 DNA is TGCGCCAGCAGCGCGGGGGGTGCTAGCACAGATACGCAGTATTTT. This gives the protein CASSAGGASTDTQYF.

V usage is TRBV19 and J usage is TRBJ2-3; 10 bases match TRBD2. J lost 6 bases, V lost 8 bases, and 8 bases had no gene match. Germline assignment: CDR1 LNHDA and CDR2 SQIVND (reference sequence). The CDR3 is made up of 14 amino acids. For the CDR3, the DNA is TGTGCCAGTCAGAGCGGGAGGGCGCACGATACGCAGTATTTT. This translates into CASQSGRAHDTQYF.

The CDR3 spells CASSMGQGYEQYF. The CDR3, as DNA: TGTGCCAGCAGCATGGGACAGGGTTACGAGCAGTACTTC. V gene TRBV9 combines with J gene TRBJ2-7; 9 nucleotides agree with TRBD1. The V and J ends lost 4 bases and 4 bases, in that order; junction bases with no gene match: 3. The CDR3 has 13 amino acids. In germline, CDR1 is SGDLS, CDR2 YYNGEE.

CDR3 in amino acids: CASSEKTGEGGETQYF. The CDR3 DNA follows: TGTGCCAGCAGTGAAAAGACGGGAGAGGGTGGAGAGACCCAGTACTTC. V is TRBV6-1 and J is TRBJ2-5; possible D gene TRBD2, 6 bases. Germline V lookup: CDR1 MNHNS, CDR2 SASEGT. The CDR3 contains 16 residues. Trimming took off 2 bases at V and 4 bases at J, with 17 bases between the two ends.

The chain is built from TRBV6-5 and TRBJ2-7; maybe TRBD2 (6 bases). In germline, CDR1 is MNHEY, CDR2 SVGAGI. V lost 1 base, J lost 3 bases, and 10 bases lay in between. The CDR3 totals 14 residues. In DNA, the CDR3 is TGTGCCAGCAGTTACTTTGGGACTGACTACGAGCAGTACTTC. It yields the protein CASSYFGTDYEQYF.

The chain carries TRBV13 and TRBJ1-2; TRBD1 is a possible D gene (5 bases). The CDR3 has 13 amino acids. Per germline, CDR1 PRHDT and CDR2 FYEKMQ (reference sequence). V was clipped by 4 bases and J by 8 bases, with 14 bases between them. The CDR3 nucleotides are TGTGCCAGCAGCTCGACAGCTTCAAAGGGCTACACCTTC. Translation gives CASSSTASKGYTF.